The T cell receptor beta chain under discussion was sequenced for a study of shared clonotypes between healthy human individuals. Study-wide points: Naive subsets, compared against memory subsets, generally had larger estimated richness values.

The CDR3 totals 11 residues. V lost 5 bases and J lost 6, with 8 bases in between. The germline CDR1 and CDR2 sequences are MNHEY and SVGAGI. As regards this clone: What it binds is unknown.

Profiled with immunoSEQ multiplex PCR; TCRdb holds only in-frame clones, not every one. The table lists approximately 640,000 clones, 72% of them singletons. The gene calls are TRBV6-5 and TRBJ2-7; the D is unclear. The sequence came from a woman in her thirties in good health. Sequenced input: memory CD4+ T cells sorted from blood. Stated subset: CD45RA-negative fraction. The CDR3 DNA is TGTGCCAGCAGTGAATCCGGCGAGCAGTACTTC. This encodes CASSESGEQYF.